These T cell receptor beta chains were read from a single sample in a study of monozygotic twins with inflammatory bowel disease. One entry per CDR3 protein, without DNA, is what TCRdb gives after re-calling the 5' RACE reads. The record lists 110,000 to 150,000 distinct CDR3 sequences, of which the ten most abundant hold roughly 1.2%. Sequenced material: blood. All receptors derive from a human donor with ulcerative colitis or Crohn's disease, or a healthy co-twin of an affected twin (not recorded which). Each CDR3 is given with its conserved first and last residue.

J: TRBJ2-3
V: TRBV7-3
CDR3: CASSLGLAGDTQYF

J: TRBJ2-1
V: TRBV7-8
CDR3: CASSLGVPDEQFF

J: TRBJ2-1
V: TRBV11-1
CDR3: CASSPYRVSDNEQFF

J: TRBJ1-5
V: TRBV27
CDR3: CASSLDAARQPQHF

J: TRBJ1-1
V: TRBV5-1
CDR3: CASSRWSDLNTEAFF

J: TRBJ1-3
V: TRBV6-1
CDR3: CASGAQATSGNTIYF

J: TRBJ2-5
V: TRBV9
CDR3: CASSVGIGTSGSETQYF

J: TRBJ1-5
V: TRBV7-2
CDR3: CASSRDRVGNQPQHF

J: TRBJ2-1
V: TRBV11-1
CDR3: CASSSDGGREQFF

J: TRBJ2-5
V: TRBV20-1
CDR3: CSVDRQETQYF

J: TRBJ1-1
V: TRBV5-1
CDR3: CASSLGDRGRTEAFF

J: TRBJ2-2
V: TRBV6-5
CDR3: CASSSAQGEVRELFF

J: TRBJ2-3
V: TRBV4-3
CDR3: CASSQEIRGTDTQYF

J: TRBJ1-4
V: TRBV6-1
CDR3: CASQGGRNPSTNEKLFF

J: TRBJ1-2
V: TRBV6-1
CDR3: CASSEATGVEGYTF

J: TRBJ1-6
V: TRBV5-4
CDR3: CASSLGQLYNSPLHF

J: TRBJ1-5
V: TRBV27
CDR3: CASKRAGGDQPQHF

J: TRBJ1-1
V: TRBV7-8
CDR3: CASSPADSWNTEAFF

J: TRBJ2-7
V: TRBV7-2
CDR3: CASDTSGSYEQYF

J: TRBJ1-1
V: TRBV29-1
CDR3: CSVPRGKNTEAFF

J: TRBJ2-7
V: TRBV27
CDR3: CATLTGSEWGGYEQYF

J: TRBJ1-6
V: TRBV25-1
CDR3: CASSIVGAPIIICSPLHF

J: TRBJ2-7
V: TRBV5-1
CDR3: CASSLDGTGYEQYF

J: TRBJ2-7
V: TRBV4-1
CDR3: CASSQEGRYERYF

J: TRBJ2-6
V: TRBV7-2
CDR3: CASSLDPRDRSNVLTF

J: TRBJ2-7
V: TRBV5-1
CDR3: CASSQTGSSYEQYF

J: TRBJ2-7
V: TRBV6-1
CDR3: CASSPRAYSYEQYF

J: TRBJ2-2
V: TRBV20-1
CDR3: CSARERQGNTGELFF

J: TRBJ1-2
V: TRBV29-1
CDR3: CSVGQPLNYGYTF

J: TRBJ2-7
V: TRBV5-1
CDR3: CASSPQGPSYEQYF

J: TRBJ1-1
V: TRBV3-1
CDR3: CASSYRGLGTEAFF

J: TRBJ1-2
V: TRBV5-1
CDR3: CASSGGTGFGYTF

J: TRBJ2-2
V: TRBV7-2
CDR3: CASSSSVINTGELFF

J: TRBJ2-3
V: TRBV12-3/TRBV12-4
CDR3: CASSWRADTQYF

J: TRBJ1-1
V: TRBV12-3/TRBV12-4
CDR3: CASSLAIPEAFF

J: TRBJ2-7
V: TRBV5-6
CDR3: CASSFPGQEAYEQYF

J: TRBJ1-2
V: TRBV6-4
CDR3: CANIRGGTNYGYTF

J: TRBJ2-3
V: TRBV5-6
CDR3: CASSSTGGDTQYF

J: TRBJ1-3
V: TRBV28
CDR3: CASSLYSGTGNTIYF

J: TRBJ2-5
V: TRBV15
CDR3: CATSLGQPLAQETQYF

J: TRBJ2-7
V: TRBV18
CDR3: CASSPRQANYEQYF

J: TRBJ2-1
V: TRBV7-2
CDR3: CASSSWGPEVNNEQFF

J: TRBJ1-2
V: TRBV9
CDR3: CASSVGLGDGYTF

J: TRBJ2-2
V: TRBV12-3/TRBV12-4
CDR3: CASRRQGDTGELFF

J: TRBJ2-3
V: TRBV3-1
CDR3: CASSQAPGATDTQYF

J: TRBJ2-1
V: TRBV15
CDR3: CATSRGGTDNEQFF

J: TRBJ2-1
V: TRBV9
CDR3: CASSALTGTPFYNEQFF

J: TRBJ2-1
V: TRBV10-2
CDR3: CASSEPGTFSYNEQFF

J: TRBJ2-2
V: TRBV24-1
CDR3: CATSDPASAGTGELFF

J: TRBJ2-5
V: TRBV5-7
CDR3: CASSKSWAGVGQETQYF

J: TRBJ2-3
V: TRBV19
CDR3: CASADLGREGTDTQYF

J: TRBJ1-2
V: TRBV5-1
CDR3: CASSLVPRAGYTF

J: TRBJ2-2
V: TRBV4-3
CDR3: CASSQDGVGVGELFF

J: TRBJ2-3
V: TRBV5-1
CDR3: CASTGLAGSTDTQYF

J: TRBJ2-5
V: TRBV13
CDR3: CASSSPRNGETQYF

J: TRBJ1-1
V: TRBV9
CDR3: CASSPGGWGTEAFF